A selection of T cell receptor beta chains follows, all from one sample in a study of blood T cell repertoires in COVID-19. This table comes from immunoSEQ multiplex PCR, and its TCRdb copy is limited to in-frame clones, with some not included. Of 150,000 to 250,000 clones in the sample, roughly 87% were seen once. Sequencing was done on a sample of PBMCs or T cells enriched from blood (not recorded which). Source of these receptors: a woman aged 25 to 39 who had recovered from COVID-19. Both conserved end residues are part of each CDR3. The order of the fields is V gene, D gene, clone size, J gene, CDR3 DNA, CDR3 protein. The D gene is left open where the match is weak. The size of a clone is reported for some rows only, either as once, few or many, or as a class for expanded clones.

TRBV7-8	.	.	TRBJ2-7	TGTGCCAGCAGCTTAGGGACATCTTTCTCCTACGAGCAGTACTTC	CASSLGTSFSYEQYF
TRBV6-8	.	.	TRBJ1-5	TGTGCCAGCAGCTTACAACGAGGGAATCAGCCCCAGCATTTT	CASSLQRGNQPQHF
TRBV7-9	TRBD1	.	TRBJ2-1	TGTGCCAGCAGCTTAAGTGGTTCAGGGGGCCATGAGCAGTTCTTC	CASSLSGSGGHEQFF
TRBV7-2	.	.	TRBJ1-2	TGTGCCAGCAGCCCCAGACAGAGAGCTAACTATGGCTACACCTTC	CASSPRQRANYGYTF
TRBV7-8	.	.	TRBJ1-5	TGTGCCAGCAGCTTAGGAGTATTTAGCAATCAGCCCCAGCATTTT	CASSLGVFSNQPQHF
TRBV30	.	.	TRBJ1-3	TGTGCCTGGAGTGTACACAGGGCCGCAGGAAACACCATATATTTT	CAWSVHRAAGNTIYF
TRBV6-5	TRBD2	.	TRBJ2-7	TGTGCCAGCGGTTGGGCGGGAGCCTACGAGCAGTACTTC	CASGWAGAYEQYF
TRBV18	TRBD1	.	TRBJ1-6	TGTGCCAGCTCACAGGACAGGGCTAATTCACCCCTCCACTTT	CASSQDRANSPLHF
TRBV9	TRBD1	.	TRBJ2-1	TGTGCCCGAATTACAGGGGGCATGGATGAGCAGTTCTTC	CARITGGMDEQFF
TRBV18	.	once	TRBJ2-7	TGTGCCAGCTCACCAGATAGGGGAGGAGGCTACGAGCAGTACTTC	CASSPDRGGGYEQYF
TRBV9	.	few	TRBJ1-4	TGTGCCAGCAGCGTACGGGAAGGTGAAAAACTGTTTTTT	CASSVREGEKLFF